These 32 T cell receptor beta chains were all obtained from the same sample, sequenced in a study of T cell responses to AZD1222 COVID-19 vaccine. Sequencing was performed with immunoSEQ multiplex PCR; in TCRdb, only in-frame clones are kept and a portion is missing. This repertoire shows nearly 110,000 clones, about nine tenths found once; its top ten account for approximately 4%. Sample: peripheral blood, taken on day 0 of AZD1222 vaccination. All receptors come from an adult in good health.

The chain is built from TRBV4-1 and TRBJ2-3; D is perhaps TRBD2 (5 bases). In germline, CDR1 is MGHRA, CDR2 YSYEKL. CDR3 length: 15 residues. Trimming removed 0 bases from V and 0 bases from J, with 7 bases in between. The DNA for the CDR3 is TGCGCCAGCAGCCAAGACGGGGTTAGCACAGATACGCAGTATTTT. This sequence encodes CASSQDGVSTDTQYF.

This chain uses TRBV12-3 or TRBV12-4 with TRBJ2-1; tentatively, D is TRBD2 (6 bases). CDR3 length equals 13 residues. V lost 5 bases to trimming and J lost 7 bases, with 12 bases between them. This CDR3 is CASSPGTRNEQFF. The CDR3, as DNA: TGTGCCAGCAGTCCCGGGACTCGGAATGAGCAGTTCTTC.

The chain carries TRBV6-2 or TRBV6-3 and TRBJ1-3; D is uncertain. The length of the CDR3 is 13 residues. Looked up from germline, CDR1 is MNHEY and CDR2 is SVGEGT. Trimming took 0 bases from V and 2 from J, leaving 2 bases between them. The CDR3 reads CASSYSTGNTIYF. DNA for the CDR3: TGTGCCAGCAGTTACTCGACTGGAAACACCATATATTTT.

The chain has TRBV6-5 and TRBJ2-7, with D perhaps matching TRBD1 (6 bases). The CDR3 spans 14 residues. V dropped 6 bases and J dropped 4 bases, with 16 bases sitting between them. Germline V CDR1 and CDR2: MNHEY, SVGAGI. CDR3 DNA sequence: TGTGCCAGCAGACTACACAGGGCGCGGTACGAGCAGTACTTC. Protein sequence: CASRLHRARYEQYF.

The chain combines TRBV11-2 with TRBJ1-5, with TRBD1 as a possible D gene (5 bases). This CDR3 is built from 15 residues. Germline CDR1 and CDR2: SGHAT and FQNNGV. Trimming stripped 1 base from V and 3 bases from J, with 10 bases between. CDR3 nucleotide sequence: TGTGCCAGCAGCTTAGGTGGCAGGGTCAATCAGCCCCAGCATTTT. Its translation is CASSLGGRVNQPQHF.

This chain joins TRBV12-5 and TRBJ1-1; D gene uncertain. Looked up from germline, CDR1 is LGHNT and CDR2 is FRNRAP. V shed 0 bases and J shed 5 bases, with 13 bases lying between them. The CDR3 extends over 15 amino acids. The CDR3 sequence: CASGLVRSKKTEAFF. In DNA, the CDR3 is TGTGCTAGTGGTTTGGTACGGAGTAAGAAGACTGAAGCTTTCTTT.

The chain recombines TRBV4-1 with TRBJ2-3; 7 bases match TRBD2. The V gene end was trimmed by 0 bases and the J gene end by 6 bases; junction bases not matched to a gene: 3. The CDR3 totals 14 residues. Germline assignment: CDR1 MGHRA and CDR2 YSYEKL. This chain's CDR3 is CASSQDAGRDTQYF. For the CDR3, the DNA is TGCGCCAGCAGCCAAGATGCCGGGAGGGATACGCAGTATTTT.

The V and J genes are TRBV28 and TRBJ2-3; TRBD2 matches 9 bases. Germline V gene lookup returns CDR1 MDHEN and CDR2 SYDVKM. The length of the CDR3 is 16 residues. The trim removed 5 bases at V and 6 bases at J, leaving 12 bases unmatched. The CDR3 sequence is CASSGAGGPLIDTQYF. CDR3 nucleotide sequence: TGTGCCAGCAGTGGGGCGGGGGGGCCGTTAATTGATACGCAGTATTTT.

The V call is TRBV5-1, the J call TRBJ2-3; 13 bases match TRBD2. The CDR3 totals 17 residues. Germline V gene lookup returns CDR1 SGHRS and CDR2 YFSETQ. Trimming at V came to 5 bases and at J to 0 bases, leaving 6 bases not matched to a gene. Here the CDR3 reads CASRQKLAGGSTDTQYF. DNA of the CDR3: TGCGCCAGCAGACAGAAACTAGCGGGGGGGAGCACAGATACGCAGTATTTT.

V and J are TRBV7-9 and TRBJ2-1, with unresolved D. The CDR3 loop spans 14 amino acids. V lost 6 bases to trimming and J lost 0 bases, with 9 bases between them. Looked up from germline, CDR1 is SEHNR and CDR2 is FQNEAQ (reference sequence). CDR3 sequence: CASSFQSSYNEQFF. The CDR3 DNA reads TGTGCCAGCAGTTTTCAGAGCTCCTACAATGAGCAGTTCTTC.

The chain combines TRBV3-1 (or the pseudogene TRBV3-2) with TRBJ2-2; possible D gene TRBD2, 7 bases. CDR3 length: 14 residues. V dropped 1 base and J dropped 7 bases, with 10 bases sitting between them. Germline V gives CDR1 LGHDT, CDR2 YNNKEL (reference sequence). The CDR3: CASSQVRGLGELFF. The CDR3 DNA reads TGTGCCAGCAGCCAAGTGCGGGGGCTCGGGGAGCTGTTTTTT.

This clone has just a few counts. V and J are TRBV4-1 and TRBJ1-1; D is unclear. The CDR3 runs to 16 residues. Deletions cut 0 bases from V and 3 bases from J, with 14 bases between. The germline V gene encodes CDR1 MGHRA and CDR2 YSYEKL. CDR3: CASSQDMATFDTEAFF. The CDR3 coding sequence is TGCGCCAGCAGCCAAGATATGGCAACCTTTGACACTGAAGCTTTCTTT.

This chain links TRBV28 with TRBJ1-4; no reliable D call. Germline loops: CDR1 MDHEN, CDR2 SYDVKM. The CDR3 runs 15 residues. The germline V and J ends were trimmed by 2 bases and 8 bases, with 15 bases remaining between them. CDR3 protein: CASSLVGSASEKLFF. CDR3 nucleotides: TGTGCCAGCAGTTTAGTGGGCAGCGCGAGCGAAAAACTGTTTTTT.

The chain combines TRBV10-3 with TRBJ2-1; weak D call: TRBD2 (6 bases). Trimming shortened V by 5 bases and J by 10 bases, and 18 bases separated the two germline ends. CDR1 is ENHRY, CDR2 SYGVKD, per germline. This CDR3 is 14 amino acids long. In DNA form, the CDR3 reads TGTGCCATCAGTTGGAGACTAGTAATAAACGAGCAGTTCTTC. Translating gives CAISWRLVINEQFF.

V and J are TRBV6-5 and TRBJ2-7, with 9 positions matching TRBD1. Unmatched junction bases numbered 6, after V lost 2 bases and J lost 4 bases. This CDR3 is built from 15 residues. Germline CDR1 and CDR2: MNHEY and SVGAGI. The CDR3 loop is CASSYDGTGFYEQYF. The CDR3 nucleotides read TGTGCCAGCAGTTACGATGGGACAGGGTTTTACGAGCAGTACTTC.

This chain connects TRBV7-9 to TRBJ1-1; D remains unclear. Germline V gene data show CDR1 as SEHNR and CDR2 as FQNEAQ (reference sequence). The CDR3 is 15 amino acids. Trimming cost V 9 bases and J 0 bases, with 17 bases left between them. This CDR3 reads CASGPYGRLNTEAFF. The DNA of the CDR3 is TGTGCCAGTGGTCCCTACGGGAGGCTGAACACTGAAGCTTTCTTT. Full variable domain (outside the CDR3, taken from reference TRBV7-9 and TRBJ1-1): DTGVSQNPRHKITKRGQNVTFRCDPISEHNRLYWYRQTLGQGPEFLTYFQNEAQLEKSRLLSDRFSAERPKGSFSTLEIQRTEQGDSAMYLCASGPYGRLNTEAFFGQGTRLTVV.

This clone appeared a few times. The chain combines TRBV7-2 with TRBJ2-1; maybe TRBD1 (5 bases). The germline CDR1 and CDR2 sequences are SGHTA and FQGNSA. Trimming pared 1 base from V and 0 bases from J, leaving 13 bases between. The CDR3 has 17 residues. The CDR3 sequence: CASSLDRGLSSYNEQFF. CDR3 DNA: TGTGCCAGCAGCTTAGATAGGGGTCTAAGCTCCTACAATGAGCAGTTCTTC.

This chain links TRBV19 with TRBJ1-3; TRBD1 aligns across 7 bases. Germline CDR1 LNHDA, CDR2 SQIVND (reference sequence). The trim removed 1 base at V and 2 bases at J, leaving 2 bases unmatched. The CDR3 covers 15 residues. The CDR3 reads CASSIVTGAGNTIYF. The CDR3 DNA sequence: TGTGCCAGTAGTATAGTCACAGGGGCTGGAAACACCATATATTTT.

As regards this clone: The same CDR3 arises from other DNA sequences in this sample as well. The CDR3 DNA sequence: TGTGCCAGCAGTTTAATGGGTCAGCCCCAGCATTTT. Protein sequence: CASSLMGQPQHF. The chain has TRBV12-3 or TRBV12-4 and TRBJ1-5, with D hard to call. V was pared by 2 bases and J by 6 bases, with 5 bases between. The length of the CDR3 is 12 residues.

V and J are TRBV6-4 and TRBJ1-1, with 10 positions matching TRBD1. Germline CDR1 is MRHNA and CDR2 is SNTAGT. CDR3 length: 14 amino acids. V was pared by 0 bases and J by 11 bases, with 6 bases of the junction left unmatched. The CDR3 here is CASSDSSGTGAAFF. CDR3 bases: TGTGCCAGCAGTGACTCGAGCGGGACAGGGGCTGCTTTCTTT.

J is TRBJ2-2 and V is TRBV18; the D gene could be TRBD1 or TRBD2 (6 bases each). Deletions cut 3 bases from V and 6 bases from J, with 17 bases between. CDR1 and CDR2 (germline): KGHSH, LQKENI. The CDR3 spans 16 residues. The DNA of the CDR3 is TGTGCCAGCTCACCCACAAGCCACAGGGAGGCCGGGGAGCTGTTTTTT. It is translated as CASSPTSHREAGELFF.

The CDR3 sequence is CASSRDSNSPLHF. CDR3 nucleotides: TGTGCCAGCTCACGGGACAGTAATTCACCCCTCCACTTT. This sequence joins TRBV18 and TRBJ1-6, with TRBD1 identical over 7 bases. There are 13 residues in the CDR3. V shed 4 bases, J shed 6 bases, and the junction held 0 bases outside the gene matches. Germline CDR1 reads KGHSH; CDR2 reads LQKENI.

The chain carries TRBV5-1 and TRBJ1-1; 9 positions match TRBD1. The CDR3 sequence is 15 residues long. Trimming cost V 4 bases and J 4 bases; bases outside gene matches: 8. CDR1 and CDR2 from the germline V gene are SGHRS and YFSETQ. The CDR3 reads CASSPLRQGGTEAFF. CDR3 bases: TGCGCCAGCAGCCCACTTCGACAGGGGGGCACTGAAGCTTTCTTT.

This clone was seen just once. CDR3 DNA: TGTGCCAGCAGCCAAGAGGGGCGGGGCGGGAACATTCAGTACTTC. It encodes CASSQEGRGGNIQYF. The V gene is TRBV3-1 (or the pseudogene TRBV3-2), the J gene TRBJ2-4, with D tentatively TRBD2 (6 bases). V lost 0 bases, J lost 7 bases, and 13 bases lay in between. The CDR3 is 15 amino acids. In germline, CDR1 is LGHDT, CDR2 YNNKEL (reference sequence).

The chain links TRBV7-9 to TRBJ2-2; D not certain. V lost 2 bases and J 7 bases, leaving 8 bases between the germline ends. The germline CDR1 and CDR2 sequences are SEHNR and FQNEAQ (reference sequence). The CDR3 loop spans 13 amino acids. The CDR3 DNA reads TGTGCCAGCAGCTTAAGCAATAGCGGGGAGCTGTTTTTT. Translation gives CASSLSNSGELFF.

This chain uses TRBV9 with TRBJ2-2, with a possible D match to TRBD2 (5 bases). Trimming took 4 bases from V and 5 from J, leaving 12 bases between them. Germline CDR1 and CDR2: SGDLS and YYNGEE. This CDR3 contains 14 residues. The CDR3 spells CASSFRGHTGELFF. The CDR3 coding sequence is TGTGCCAGCAGCTTCCGAGGGCATACCGGGGAGCTGTTTTTT.

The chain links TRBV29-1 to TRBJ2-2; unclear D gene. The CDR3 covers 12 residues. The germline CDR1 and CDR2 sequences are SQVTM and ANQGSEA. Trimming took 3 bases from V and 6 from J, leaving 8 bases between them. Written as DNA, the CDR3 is TGCAGCGTTGAGGTGGTAGCCGGGGAGCTGTTTTTT. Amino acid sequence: CSVEVVAGELFF.

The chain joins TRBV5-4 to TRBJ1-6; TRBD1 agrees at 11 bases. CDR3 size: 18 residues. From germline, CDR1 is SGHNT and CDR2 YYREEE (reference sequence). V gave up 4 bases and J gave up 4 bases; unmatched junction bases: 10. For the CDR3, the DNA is TGTGCCAGCAGCGATACGAAGGGGACAGGGGGATATAATTCACCCCTCCACTTT. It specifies CASSDTKGTGGYNSPLHF.

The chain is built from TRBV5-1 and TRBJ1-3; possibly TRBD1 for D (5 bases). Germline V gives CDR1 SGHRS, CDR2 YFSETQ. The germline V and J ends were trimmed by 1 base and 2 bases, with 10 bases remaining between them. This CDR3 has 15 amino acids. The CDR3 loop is CASSLSQGPGNTIYF. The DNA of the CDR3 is TGCGCCAGCAGCTTGAGTCAGGGACCTGGAAACACCATATATTTT.

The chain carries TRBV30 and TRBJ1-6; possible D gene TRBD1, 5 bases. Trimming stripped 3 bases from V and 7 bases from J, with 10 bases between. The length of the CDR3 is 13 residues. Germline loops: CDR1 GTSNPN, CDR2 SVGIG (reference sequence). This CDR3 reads CAWRGQINSPLHF. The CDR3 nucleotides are TGTGCCTGGAGGGGGCAGATCAATTCACCCCTCCACTTT.

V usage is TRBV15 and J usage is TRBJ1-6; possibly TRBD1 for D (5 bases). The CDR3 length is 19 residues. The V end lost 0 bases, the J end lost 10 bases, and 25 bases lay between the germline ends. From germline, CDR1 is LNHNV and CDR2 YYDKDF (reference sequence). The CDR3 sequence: CATSRDGRMGGPKQSPLHF. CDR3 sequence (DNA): TGTGCCACCAGCAGAGACGGACGAATGGGGGGACCGAAACAATCACCCCTCCACTTT.

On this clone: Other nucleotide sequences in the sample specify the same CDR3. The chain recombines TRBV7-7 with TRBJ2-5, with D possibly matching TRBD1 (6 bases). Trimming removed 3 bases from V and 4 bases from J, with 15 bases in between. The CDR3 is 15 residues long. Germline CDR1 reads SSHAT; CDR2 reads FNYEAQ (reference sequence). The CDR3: CASSLSQGNGETQYF. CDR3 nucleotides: TGTGCCAGCAGCTTGTCCCAGGGGAACGGAGAGACCCAGTACTTC.